The 19 T cell receptor beta chains below were found in one sample sequenced in a study of cytomegalovirus exposure and HLA in healthy donors. The PCR ran on 60 Vbeta and 13 Jbeta primers. Measured with immunoSEQ multiplex PCR; TCRdb has only the in-frame clones, and not every one. Its listing shows about 170,000 clones. Sequenced sample: PBMCs. Every receptor here comes from a woman aged 18-29 years in good health and CMV-seropositive.

The chain combines TRBV7-2 with TRBJ2-5, with D perhaps matching TRBD2 (6 bases). Trimming shortened V by 5 bases and J by 2 bases, and 12 bases separated the two germline ends. The length of the CDR3 is 14 residues. Germline-derived CDR1 and CDR2 are SGHTA and FQGNSA. CDR3 sequence: CASSRGSGQETQYF. CDR3 in DNA: TGTGCCAGCAGCCGGGGGTCGGGGCAAGAGACCCAGTACTTC.

The V and J genes are TRBV19 and TRBJ1-1; TRBD1 might be the D (6 bases). The CDR3 totals 12 residues. CDR1 and CDR2 (germline): LNHDA, SQIVND (reference sequence). Trimming left V 6 bases short and J 6 bases short, with 11 bases between. This CDR3 reads CASSYRVPEAFF. CDR3 coding DNA: TGTGCCAGTAGCTACAGGGTTCCTGAAGCTTTCTTT.

The chain combines TRBV9 with TRBJ1-2, with 7 bases identical to TRBD1. Germline V CDR1 and CDR2: SGDLS, YYNGEE. With 4 bases clipped from V and 1 base from J, the junction kept 4 bases outside the gene matches. This CDR3 region has 14 residues. The CDR3 nucleotides are TGTGCCAGCAGCCGGACAGGCGTTAACTATGGCTACACCTTC. It translates to CASSRTGVNYGYTF. The full variable domain, its missing parts supplied by reference TRBV9 and TRBJ1-2, is DSGVTQTPKHLITATGQRVTLRCSPRSGDLSVYWYQQSLDQGLQFLIQYYNGEERAKGNILERFSAQQFPDLHSELNLSSLELGDSALYFCASSRTGVNYGYTFGSGTRLTVV.

The chain combines TRBV5-1 with TRBJ1-2; 11 bases map to TRBD1. The V gene end was trimmed by 4 bases and the J gene end by 2 bases; junction bases not matched to a gene: 4. The germline V gene has CDR1 SGHRS and CDR2 YFSETQ. This CDR3 is built from 15 residues. The CDR3 sequence: CASSPGQGANYGYTF. CDR3 coding DNA: TGCGCCAGCAGCCCCGGACAGGGGGCGAACTATGGCTACACCTTC.

In DNA, the CDR3 is TGCGCCAGCCGACCGGGCTCTGGAAACACCATATATTTT. Amino acid sequence: CASRPGSGNTIYF. V gene TRBV10-1 combines with J gene TRBJ1-3; D unclear. The CDR3 has 13 residues. V lost 8 bases and J 0 bases, leaving 8 bases between the germline ends. CDR1 is WNHNN and CDR2 is SYGVQD in the germline V gene (reference sequence).

The chain couples TRBV5-1 to TRBJ2-3, with TRBD1 matching 7 bases. The CDR3 sequence is 15 residues long. Germline V lookup: CDR1 SGHRS, CDR2 YFSETQ. Trimming cost V 0 bases and J 6 bases; bases outside gene matches: 7. CDR3 region: CASSLAAGGRDTQYF. CDR3 sequence (DNA): TGCGCCAGCAGCTTGGCCGCAGGGGGTCGCGATACGCAGTATTTT.

The chain couples TRBV27 to TRBJ1-2; TRBD1 aligns across 9 bases. The junction had 11 bases not matched to a gene; V was cut back by 5 bases and J by 7 bases. Per germline, CDR1 MNHEY and CDR2 SMNVEV (reference sequence). This CDR3 is 15 amino acids long. The CDR3 nucleotides are TGTGCCAGCAGTCCCGCCTACAGGGGGCGCGTTGGCTACACCTTC. Amino acids: CASSPAYRGRVGYTF.

The V and J genes are TRBV5-1 and TRBJ2-5, with 9 bases identical to TRBD2. Matching the DNA end better, TRBJ2-7 makes the J call doubtful. This CDR3 contains 16 residues. Germline-derived CDR1 and CDR2 are SGHRS and YFSETQ. For the CDR3, the DNA is TGCGCCAGCAGGAAGGGACTAGCTGGGGGAACTAACGAGCAGTACTTC. This gives the protein CASRKGLAGGTNEQYF.

The chain joins TRBV4-3 to TRBJ2-5; D not certain. Germline CDR1 and CDR2: LGHNA and YSLEER. The V and J ends lost 4 bases and 4 bases respectively, with 10 bases between them. This CDR3 contains 13 residues. CDR3 loop: CASSPRLLETQYF. The CDR3 DNA sequence: TGCGCCAGCAGCCCAAGACTTTTAGAGACCCAGTACTTC.

The V call is TRBV6-5, the J call TRBJ2-2; D is unresolved. Germline V gives CDR1 MNHEY, CDR2 SVGAGI. The CDR3 is 14 residues long. Trimming removed 6 bases at V and 7 bases at J, with 15 bases between. The CDR3 protein is CASSSVYFGGELFF. CDR3 DNA: TGTGCCAGCAGCTCGGTCTATTTTGGCGGGGAGCTGTTTTTT.

The chain links TRBV2 to TRBJ2-3; 10 nucleotides line up with TRBD2. V shed 7 bases and J 1 base; nucleotides not matched to a gene: 2. CDR3 size: 14 residues. The germline V gene has CDR1 SNHLY and CDR2 FYNNEI. DNA of the CDR3: TGTGCCAGCAAGAGCGGGGGGGGCACAGATACGCAGTATTTT. This codes for CASKSGGGTDTQYF.

CDR3: CASSSRTSGLSGANVLTF. For the CDR3, the DNA is TGTGCCAGTAGTTCCCGGACTAGCGGTCTCTCTGGGGCCAACGTCCTGACTTTC. The chain is built from TRBV19 and TRBJ2-6; TRBD2 aligns across 10 bases. V shed 5 bases and J 0 bases; nucleotides not matched to a gene: 7. The CDR3 length is 18 residues. The germline V gene encodes CDR1 LNHDA and CDR2 SQIVND (reference sequence).

The chain is built from TRBV11-2 and TRBJ1-1; D uncertain. The germline V gene has CDR1 SGHAT and CDR2 FQNNGV. V lost 0 bases to trimming and J lost 7 bases, with 6 bases between them. This CDR3 is built from 12 residues. CDR3 residues: CASSLDSIEAFF. The CDR3 nucleotides read TGTGCCAGCAGCTTAGATTCTATTGAAGCTTTCTTT.

This chain joins TRBV2 and TRBJ2-5, with 11 positions matching TRBD2. Germline V CDR1 and CDR2: SNHLY, FYNNEI. Trimming took 4 bases from V and 0 from J; bases not matched to a gene: 1. The CDR3 is 15 residues long. The CDR3 DNA is TGTGCCAGCAGTGTGGGACTAGCGGACCAAGAGACCCAGTACTTC. It encodes CASSVGLADQETQYF. The full variable domain, with the rest looked up from reference TRBV2 and TRBJ2-5, is EPEVTQTPSHQVTQMGQEVILRCVPISNHLYFYWYRQILGQKVEFLVSFYNNEISEKSEIFDDQFSVERPDGSNFTLKIRSTKLEDSAMYFCASSVGLADQETQYFGPGTRLLVL.

The chain links TRBV6-1 to TRBJ1-1; 10 bases are shared with TRBD1. CDR3 length: 15 residues. Germline CDR1 is MNHNS and CDR2 is SASEGT. The V segment lost 6 bases and the J segment 0 bases; nucleotides outside the gene matches: 4. The CDR3 here is CASSRQGALNTEAFF. CDR3 DNA sequence: TGTGCCAGCAGCCGACAGGGGGCTTTGAACACTGAAGCTTTCTTT.

This sequence joins TRBV15 and TRBJ1-5; no clear D gene. The V and J ends lost 5 bases and 0 bases respectively, with 11 bases between them. This CDR3 contains 15 residues. CDR1 is LNHNV, CDR2 YYDKDF, per germline (reference sequence). DNA for the CDR3: TGTGCCACCAGCCGACTTACGGGTAGCAATCAGCCCCAGCATTTT. It is translated as CATSRLTGSNQPQHF.

V and J are TRBV2 and TRBJ2-2, with no clear D. The germline V and J ends were trimmed by 7 bases and 1 base, with 7 bases remaining between them. In germline, CDR1 is SNHLY, CDR2 FYNNEI. This CDR3 has 13 residues. The CDR3 DNA is TGTGCCAGCACAAGACAGAACACCGGGGAGCTGTTTTTT. As protein: CASTRQNTGELFF.

This chain joins TRBV5-6 and TRBJ1-2; 7 bases agree with TRBD1. The CDR3 contains 16 residues. Germline-derived CDR1 and CDR2 are SGHDT and YYEEEE. With V trimmed by 2 bases and J by 3 bases, 10 bases remained unmatched. CDR3 in amino acids: CASSLPGTVLYYGYTF. The DNA of the CDR3 is TGTGCCAGCAGCTTACCCGGGACAGTGCTATACTATGGCTACACCTTC.

The chain carries TRBV4-2 and TRBJ2-1, with D maybe TRBD2 (6 bases). The CDR3 sequence is 17 residues long. V was trimmed by 4 bases and J by 0 bases, leaving 16 bases between them. Germline CDR1 is LGHNA and CDR2 is YNFKEQ. CDR3 residues: CASSPRDSSVSYNEQFF. CDR3 in DNA: TGTGCCAGCAGCCCTAGGGATTCTAGCGTCTCCTACAATGAGCAGTTCTTC.